These T cell receptor beta chains were read from a single sample in a study of T cell changes during pregnancy in multiple sclerosis. Sequencing used immunoSEQ multiplex PCR; TCRdb keeps in-frame clones, though not all of them. The sample contains roughly 80,000 clones, 92% of which appear only once. The sequencing here drew on peripheral blood, taken before pregnancy. All receptors derive from a female donor with multiple sclerosis, enrolled in a pregnancy study. Each CDR3 is given with its conserved first and last residue. The D gene is left open where the match is weak. The size entry is marked missing in some rows and otherwise reads once, few, many or a size class.

v_call	clone_size	j_call	d_call	cdr3_nt	cdr3_aa
TRBV19	once	TRBJ2-3	TRBD1	TGTGCCAGTACCCCGGTAGGGGGCCCAGATACGCAGTATTTT	CASTPVGGPDTQYF
TRBV7-6	-	TRBJ2-5	TRBD2	TGTGCCAGCAGCGTAATAGCGGGGACGTACCAAGAGACCCAGTACTTC	CASSVIAGTYQETQYF
TRBV11-2	once	TRBJ2-3	TRBD2	TGTGCCAGCAGCTTCGATTCCGAGCGGGGGGCTACGCAGTATTTT	CASSFDSERGATQYF
TRBV19	-	TRBJ2-7	TRBD1	TGTGCCAGTAGTCCACAGGGGGCGAGGTCCTACGAGCAGTACTTC	CASSPQGARSYEQYF
TRBV19	-	TRBJ2-1	TRBD2	TGTGCCAGTAGAAACGGGCCAGCGGGGCTATACGGGGAGCAGTTCTTC	CASRNGPAGLYGEQFF
TRBV11-2	-	TRBJ2-7	TRBD2	TGTGCCAGCAGCTTAGGGACCGGACTAGCGGGGACCTACGAGCAGTACTTC	CASSLGTGLAGTYEQYF
TRBV18	-	TRBJ1-3	-	TGTGCCAGCTCACAGGACAAGGGTGGAAACACCATATATTTT	CASSQDKGGNTIYF
TRBV6-6	-	TRBJ1-2	-	TGTGCCAGCAAACACGCCGGGGTCTTC	CASKHAGVF
TRBV4-1	-	TRBJ2-1	TRBD2	TGCGCCAGCAGCCAAGCGGGACTAGTCGATGAGCAGTTCTTC	CASSQAGLVDEQFF
TRBV5-4	-	TRBJ1-2	-	TGTGCCAGCAGCTTGGGATGGGAGGTGAACTATGGCTACACCTTC	CASSLGWEVNYGYTF
TRBV18	-	TRBJ2-1	TRBD1	TGTGCCAGCTCACCGACAGGGGGTGCCTCCGGTGAGCAGTTCTTC	CASSPTGGASGEQFF
TRBV15	-	TRBJ1-2	-	TGTGCCACCAGCAGAGGGAAATCCCCGGGATTAAGAAACTATGGCTACACCTTC	CATSRGKSPGLRNYGYTF
TRBV6-6	-	TRBJ1-2	TRBD1	TGTGCCAGCAACGATCGACAGGGTTACGATGGCTACACCTTC	CASNDRQGYDGYTF
TRBV30	-	TRBJ2-5	TRBD2	TGTGCCTGGAGTCCGCAGCGGGGAAACCAAGAGACCCAGTACTTC	CAWSPQRGNQETQYF
TRBV4-1	-	TRBJ1-1	-	TGCGCCAGCAGCCAAGATGGGGCAGGAAACACTGAAGCTTTCTTT	CASSQDGAGNTEAFF
TRBV29-1	-	TRBJ2-6	-	TGCAGCGTCCGGAGCTCTGGGGCCAACGTCCTGACTTTC	CSVRSSGANVLTF
TRBV10-3	-	TRBJ1-2	-	TGTGCCATCAGTGAGGCGTTCCAGGGTGGGTCCACCTTC	CAISEAFQGGSTF
TRBV9	-	TRBJ1-1	-	TGTGCCAGCAGCGTACTCCAGGGGAACACTGAAGCTTTCTTT	CASSVLQGNTEAFF
TRBV5-6	-	TRBJ2-7	TRBD1	TGTGCCAGCAGCCTCGGGACAGCTCTTCTCTACGAGCAGTACTTC	CASSLGTALLYEQYF
TRBV11-3	-	TRBJ1-4	-	TGTGCCAGCAGCCCCCGACATGCAACTAATGAAAAACTGTTTTTT	CASSPRHATNEKLFF
TRBV18	-	TRBJ2-7	-	TGTGCCAGCGGAACTAGGGTGGGTACCTACGAGCAGTACTTC	CASGTRVGTYEQYF
TRBV6-5	-	TRBJ2-7	TRBD1	TGTGCCAGCAGCTACTCGCCGACAGGGGTCGAGCAGTACTTC	CASSYSPTGVEQYF
TRBV9	-	TRBJ2-1	TRBD2	TGTGCCAGCAGCGACCGCCCTAGCGGGGGGGCCAATGAGCAGTTCTTC	CASSDRPSGGANEQFF
TRBV19	-	TRBJ1-6	-	TGTGCCAGTAGTATAGACCAGGGCGGTTCACCCCTCCACTTT	CASSIDQGGSPLHF
TRBV11-2	few	TRBJ1-6	-	TGTGCCAGCAGCTCCGTTTCTAGGCCCCTCCACTTT	CASSSVSRPLHF
TRBV7-3	-	TRBJ2-1	TRBD2	TGTGCCAGCAGCTCCACTAGCGGGGGGCCGTACAATGAGCAGTTCTTC	CASSSTSGGPYNEQFF
TRBV5-6	-	TRBJ2-7	-	TGTGCCAGCAGCTTAGGCAGGGGCAGCCACGAGCAGTACTTC	CASSLGRGSHEQYF
TRBV9	-	TRBJ2-3	TRBD2	TGTGCCAGCAGCGTAGGGGTACGGGGGGACACAGATACGCAGTATTTT	CASSVGVRGDTDTQYF
TRBV10-2	-	TRBJ1-5	TRBD1	TGCGCCAGTAGACAGGGGGTACTTAGCAATCAGCCCCAGCATTTT	CASRQGVLSNQPQHF
TRBV20-1	-	TRBJ1-2	-	TGCAGTGTTAACAAAGGGGTGGGCTACACCTTC	CSVNKGVGYTF
TRBV11-2	-	TRBJ1-3	-	TGTGCCAGCACCACCACCGGGCTGGAGGAAAACACCATATATTTT	CASTTTGLEENTIYF
TRBV19	-	TRBJ2-7	TRBD1	TGTGCCAGTAGTAGGGACAGGGCCTACGAGCAGTACTTC	CASSRDRAYEQYF
TRBV19	-	TRBJ1-4	-	TGTGCCAGTAGCCGAAGGGGAACCGACTCAGGTGCCTCTAATGAAAAACTGTTTTTT	CASSRRGTDSGASNEKLFF
TRBV6-6	-	TRBJ2-3	TRBD1	TGTGCCAGCAGTTACACGGGACAGGGAGGACCAGATACGCAGTATTTT	CASSYTGQGGPDTQYF
TRBV11-2	once	TRBJ2-3	TRBD2	TGTGCCAGCAGTTATAGCGGGGGGCCGACAGATACGCAGTATTTT	CASSYSGGPTDTQYF
TRBV5-6	-	TRBJ2-7	TRBD1	TGTGCCAGCAGCTGGAGGACAGGGGAGTACGAGCAGTACTTC	CASSWRTGEYEQYF
TRBV2	-	TRBJ1-5	-	TGTGCCAGCAGTCCCCGGGTCAGCAATCAGCCCCAGCATTTT	CASSPRVSNQPQHF
TRBV7-9	-	TRBJ1-4	-	TGTGCCAGCAGCCCACCGGGACAAGGCTATGAAAAACTGTTTTTT	CASSPPGQGYEKLFF
TRBV29-1	-	TRBJ2-5	TRBD1	TGCAGCGTTGAAGGGGGACAGGGAATACAGACCCAGTACTTC	CSVEGGQGIQTQYF
TRBV19	-	TRBJ2-7	TRBD2	TGTGCCAGTAGTAGACGGGGGGACTCCTACGAGCAGTACTTC	CASSRRGDSYEQYF
TRBV29-1	-	TRBJ2-3	TRBD2	TGCAGCGTTGAAGTGGTCCCCCGGGGGGCAGATACGCAGTATTTT	CSVEVVPRGADTQYF
TRBV6-1	few	TRBJ2-1	-	TGTGCCAGCAGCGTTACTAGAGGCTCCTACAATGAGCAGTTCTTC	CASSVTRGSYNEQFF
TRBV4-2	-	TRBJ2-7	TRBD1	TGTGCCAGCAGCCAGGACAGGGATTTCTCCTACGAGCAGTACTTC	CASSQDRDFSYEQYF
TRBV2	-	TRBJ1-3	TRBD1	TGTGCCAGCAGTCCCCCCAGGGGGCTTGGAAACACCATATATTTT	CASSPPRGLGNTIYF
TRBV7-6	once	TRBJ2-3	TRBD2	TGTGCCAGCAGCCCCGGGACTGGGAGGGGCACAGATACGCAGTATTTT	CASSPGTGRGTDTQYF
TRBV7-6	few	TRBJ1-2	-	TGTGCCAGCAGCCGAGGACAGAACTATGGCTACACCTTC	CASSRGQNYGYTF
TRBV15	once	TRBJ2-5	-	TGTGCCACCAGCCGCCGGGTCCAAGAGACCCAGTACTTC	CATSRRVQETQYF
TRBV7-9	-	TRBJ1-4	TRBD1	TGTGCCAGCAGCAGCAGGGGGCCAACTAATGAAAAACTGTTTTTT	CASSSRGPTNEKLFF
TRBV7-9	-	TRBJ2-1	TRBD1	TGTGCCAGCAGCTTAGCACCCTGGACAGGGGGCCCGAAGTATGAGCAGTTCTTC	CASSLAPWTGGPKYEQFF
TRBV2	-	TRBJ1-5	-	TGTGCCAGCAGCGAATTTCAGGGAAGCTTAGGGCCCCAGCATTTT	CASSEFQGSLGPQHF
TRBV4-1	-	TRBJ1-3	-	TGCGCCAGCAGCCGCGGCGACAGCCCCCACTCTGGAAACACCATATATTTT	CASSRGDSPHSGNTIYF
TRBV18	-	TRBJ1-5	-	TGTGCCAGCTCCGTAGGGACATACAATCAGCCCCAGCATTTT	CASSVGTYNQPQHF
TRBV13	-	TRBJ2-7	TRBD1	TGTGCCAGCAGCTTAGGGGGAAGGGGGACAGGGGGTAACTACGAGCAGTACTTC	CASSLGGRGTGGNYEQYF
TRBV15	-	TRBJ1-2	TRBD1	TGTGCCACCAGCAGAGAAGGGACAGTCGGTGGCTACACCTTC	CATSREGTVGGYTF
TRBV10-2	-	TRBJ1-1	-	TGCGCCAGCAGTGAGCAGGGAGGAAACACTGAAGCTTTCTTT	CASSEQGGNTEAFF